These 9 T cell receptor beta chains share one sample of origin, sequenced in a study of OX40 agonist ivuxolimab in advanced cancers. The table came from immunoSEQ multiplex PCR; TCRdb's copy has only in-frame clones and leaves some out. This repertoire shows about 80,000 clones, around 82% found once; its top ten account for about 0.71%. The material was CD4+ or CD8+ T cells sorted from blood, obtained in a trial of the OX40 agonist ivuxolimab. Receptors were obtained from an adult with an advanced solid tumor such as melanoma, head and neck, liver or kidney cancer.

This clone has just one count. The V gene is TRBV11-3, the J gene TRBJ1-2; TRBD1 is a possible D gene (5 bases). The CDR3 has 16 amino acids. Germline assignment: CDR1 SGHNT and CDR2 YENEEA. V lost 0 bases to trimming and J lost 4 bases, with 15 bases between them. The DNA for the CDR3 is TGTGCCAGCAGCTTAGATCAGGGACTTACGACCTATGGCTACACCTTC. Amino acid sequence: CASSLDQGLTTYGYTF.

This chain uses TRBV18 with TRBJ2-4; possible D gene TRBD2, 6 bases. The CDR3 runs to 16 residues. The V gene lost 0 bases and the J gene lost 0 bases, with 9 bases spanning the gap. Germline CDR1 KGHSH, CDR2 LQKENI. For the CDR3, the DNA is TGTGCCAGCTCACCACCTGGGGGACTAGCCAAAAACATTCAGTACTTC. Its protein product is CASSPPGGLAKNIQYF.

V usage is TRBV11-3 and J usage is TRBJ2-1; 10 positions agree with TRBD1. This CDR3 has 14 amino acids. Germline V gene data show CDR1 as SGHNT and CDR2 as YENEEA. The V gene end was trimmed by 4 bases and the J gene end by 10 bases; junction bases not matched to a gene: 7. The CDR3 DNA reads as TGTGCCAGCAGCTCCGGGACAGGGGTGCGCGAGCAGTTCTTC. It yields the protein CASSSGTGVREQFF.

The CDR3 nucleotides read TGTGCCAGCAGTCCCGGACAGGGACTCTCCTACAATGAGCAGTTCTTC. Translation: CASSPGQGLSYNEQFF. This chain joins TRBV11-2 and TRBJ2-1; TRBD1 matches 8 bases. V lost 6 bases, J lost 0 bases, and 7 bases stayed unmatched. This CDR3 has 16 residues. The germline V gene encodes CDR1 SGHAT and CDR2 FQNNGV.

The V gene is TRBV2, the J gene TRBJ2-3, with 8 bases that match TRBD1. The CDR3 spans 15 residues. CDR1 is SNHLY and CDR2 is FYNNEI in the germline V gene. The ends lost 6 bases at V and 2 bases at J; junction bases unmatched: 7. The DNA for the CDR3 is TGTGCCAGCAGCAAACAGGGGGGATACACAGATACGCAGTATTTT. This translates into CASSKQGGYTDTQYF.

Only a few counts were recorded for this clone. DNA of the CDR3: TGTGCCAGCTTGAACAGGGGGGAAAGCACTGAAGCTTTCTTT. Protein: CASLNRGESTEAFF. The V call is TRBV2, the J call TRBJ1-1; 8 nucleotides agree with TRBD1. Germline CDR1 reads SNHLY; CDR2 reads FYNNEI. The CDR3 runs 14 residues. V lost 8 bases to trimming and J lost 4 bases; unmatched junction nucleotides: 9.

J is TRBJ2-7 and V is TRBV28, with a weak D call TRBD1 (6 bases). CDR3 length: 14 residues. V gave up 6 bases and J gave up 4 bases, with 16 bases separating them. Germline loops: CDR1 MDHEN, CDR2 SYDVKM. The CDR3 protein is CASSSNLRGYEQYF. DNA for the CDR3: TGTGCCAGCAGCTCCAATTTGAGGGGGTACGAGCAGTACTTC. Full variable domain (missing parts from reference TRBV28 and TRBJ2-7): DVKVTQSSRYLVKRTGEKVFLECVQDMDHENMFWYRQDPGLGLRLIYFSYDVKMKEKGDIPEGYSVSREKKERFSLILESASTNQTSMYLCASSSNLRGYEQYFGPGTRLTVT.

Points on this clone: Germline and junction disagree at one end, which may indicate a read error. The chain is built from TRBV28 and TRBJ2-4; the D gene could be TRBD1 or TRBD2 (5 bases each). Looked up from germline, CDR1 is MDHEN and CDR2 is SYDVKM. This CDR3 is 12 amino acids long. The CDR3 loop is CRVGTPRGIQYF. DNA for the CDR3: TGCCGGGTAGGAACGCCGAGGGGCATTCAGTACTTC.

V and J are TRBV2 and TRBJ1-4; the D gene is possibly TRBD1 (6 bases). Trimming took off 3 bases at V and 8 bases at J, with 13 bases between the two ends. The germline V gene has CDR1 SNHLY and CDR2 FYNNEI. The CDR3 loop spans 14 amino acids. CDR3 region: CASSDRGPDEKLFF. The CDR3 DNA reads TGTGCCAGCAGTGACCGGGGGCCGGACGAAAAACTGTTTTTT.